The 12 T cell receptor beta chains in this list originate from one sample, sequenced in a study of immune evolution from preneoplasia to lung adenocarcinoma. Profiling relied on immunoSEQ multiplex PCR, and the TCRdb table lists in-frame clones only, not all of them. The sample yields tens of thousands of clones, 65% to 80% seen once. The sequencing sample was made of FFPE invasive lung adenocarcinoma tissue. These receptors originate from a person aged 60 to 70 with lung adenocarcinoma.

The V call is TRBV19, the J call TRBJ2-3, with TRBD1 matching over 7 bases. The length of the CDR3 is 18 residues. CDR1 and CDR2 (germline): LNHDA, SQIVND (reference sequence). V dropped 4 bases and J dropped 1; count of bases not matched to a gene: 14. The CDR3 DNA sequence: TGTGCCAGTAGTACCCGCTTAACACGACAGGGAGGCACAGATACGCAGTATTTT. Its protein is CASSTRLTRQGGTDTQYF.

The rearrangement joins TRBV4-2 to TRBJ2-3; 8 bases agree with TRBD2. J lost 6 bases, V lost 5 bases, and 13 bases had no gene match. Germline-derived CDR1 and CDR2 are LGHNA and YNFKEQ. The CDR3 is made up of 16 amino acids. The CDR3 here is CASSVTAGTRFDTQYF. For the CDR3, the DNA is TGTGCCAGCAGCGTTACCGCCGGGACTAGGTTTGATACGCAGTATTTT.

This chain joins TRBV15 and TRBJ1-2; TRBD1 might be the D (5 bases). The CDR3 length is 15 residues. Per the germline V gene, CDR1 is LNHNV and CDR2 is YYDKDF (reference sequence). Trimming left V 3 bases short and J 1 base short, with 12 bases between. The CDR3: CATSSHGGVNYGYTF. The CDR3 DNA is TGTGCCACCAGCAGTCACGGGGGGGTTAACTATGGCTACACCTTC.

The rearrangement uses TRBV29-1 and TRBJ2-5, with TRBD1 matching over 7 bases. Germline CDR1 and CDR2: SQVTM and ANQGSEA. The V gene end was trimmed by 4 bases and the J gene end by 5 bases; junction bases not matched to a gene: 13. The CDR3 consists of 15 residues. Here the CDR3 reads CSVVGLQGIRETQYF. The CDR3 DNA reads TGCAGCGTTGTGGGTCTACAGGGGATTAGGGAGACCCAGTACTTC.

The genes are TRBV30 and TRBJ2-3; TRBD1 or TRBD2 may be the D gene (6 bases each). The length of the CDR3 is 15 residues. CDR1 GTSNPN and CDR2 SVGIG come from the germline V gene (reference sequence). The V and J ends lost 5 bases and 2 bases respectively, with 17 bases between them. CDR3 amino acids: CAWGSGGGFTDTQYF. CDR3 in DNA: TGTGCCTGGGGGTCCGGAGGGGGGTTCACAGATACGCAGTATTTT. The full variable domain, its missing parts supplied by reference TRBV30 and TRBJ2-3, is SQTIHQWPATLVQPVGSPLSLECTVEGTSNPNLYWYRQAAGRGLQLLFYSVGIGQISSEVPQNLSASRPQDRQFILSSKKLLLSDSGFYLCAWGSGGGFTDTQYFGPGTRLTVL.

This clone came up once. V and J are TRBV4-2 and TRBJ2-2; D not resolved. The CDR3 runs 19 residues. The ends were cut back, 0 bases at V and 5 bases at J, with 22 bases in the middle. Germline loops: CDR1 LGHNA, CDR2 YNFKEQ. CDR3 coding DNA: TGTGCCAGCAGCCAAGATCCCCTGTGGCCCGACGTCAGGACCGGGGAGCTGTTTTTT. This translates into CASSQDPLWPDVRTGELFF.

V gene TRBV30 combines with J gene TRBJ1-4, with a weak D call TRBD1 (5 bases). The V gene lost 0 bases and the J gene lost 7 bases, with 12 bases spanning the gap. The CDR3 sequence is 14 residues long. Germline lookup yields CDR1 GTSNPN and CDR2 SVGIG (reference sequence). The CDR3 loop is CAWSVKGSGEKLFF. CDR3 bases: TGTGCCTGGAGTGTAAAGGGGAGTGGTGAAAAACTGTTTTTT.

V usage is TRBV10-1 and J usage is TRBJ2-7; possible D gene TRBD1, 6 bases. V was clipped by 0 bases and J by 3 bases, with 18 bases between them. CDR1 and CDR2 from the germline V gene are WNHNN and SYGVQD (reference sequence). This CDR3 region has 17 residues. CDR3 in amino acids: CASSESTRTALSYEQYF. CDR3 DNA: TGCGCCAGCAGTGAGTCGACTCGGACAGCCCTGAGCTACGAGCAGTACTTC.

This clone has a single count. V usage is TRBV30 and J usage is TRBJ1-1, with D unresolved. This CDR3 region has 16 residues. The ends were cut back, 3 bases at V and 0 bases at J, with 17 bases in the middle. Germline assignment: CDR1 GTSNPN and CDR2 SVGIG (reference sequence). In DNA, the CDR3 is TGTGCCTGGAGCCCGGAGGTGTCAATAATGAACACTGAAGCTTTCTTT. Protein: CAWSPEVSIMNTEAFF.

This clone has a single count. This sequence joins TRBV5-6 and TRBJ2-7, with D hard to call. The CDR3 contains 12 residues. The V and J ends lost 4 bases and 0 bases respectively, with 5 bases between them. Looked up from germline, CDR1 is SGHDT and CDR2 is YYEEEE. CDR3 region: CASSMASYEQYF. CDR3 bases: TGTGCCAGCAGCATGGCCTCCTACGAGCAGTACTTC.

This clone was counted a few times. The chain uses TRBV7-3 and TRBJ2-2; possibly TRBD2 for D (6 bases). Germline CDR1 is SGHTA and CDR2 is FQGTGA. The CDR3 loop spans 15 amino acids. V lost 6 bases and J 0 bases, leaving 11 bases between the germline ends. The CDR3 region has the DNA TGTGCCAGCAGTCCGACTAGACCGAACACCGGGGAGCTGTTTTTT. Translation: CASSPTRPNTGELFF.

A few counts support this clone. The chain recombines TRBV7-8 with TRBJ2-7; 8 positions agree with TRBD2. The CDR3 has 18 residues. Germline CDR1 is SGHVS and CDR2 is FQNEAQ. Germline trimming cut 6 bases from V and 1 base from J; bases unmatched to any gene: 17. Here the CDR3 reads CASSLLVTGQRESYEQYF. The CDR3 nucleotides read TGTGCCAGCAGTCTACTTGTAACGGGGCAGCGGGAGTCCTACGAGCAGTACTTC. The variable domain in full, with the rest retrieved from reference TRBV7-8 and TRBJ2-7, is GAGVSQSPRYKVAKRGQDVALRCDPISGHVSLFWYQQALGQGPEFLTYFQNEAQLDKSGLPSDRFFAERPEGSVSTLKIQRTQQEDSAVYLCASSLLVTGQRESYEQYFGPGTRLTVT.